The entry that follows covers one T cell receptor (beta chain) sequence. This specimen belongs to a study of cytomegalovirus exposure and HLA in healthy donors. Sequenced by immunoSEQ multiplex PCR; TCRdb stores in-frame clones only, minus some. The top ten clones hold more than 5.5% of a sample with around 190,000 clones, about 89% of them seen once. V was trimmed by 5 bases and J by 7 bases, leaving 8 bases between them. CDR1 is SGHNT, CDR2 YENEEA, per germline. The CDR3 is made up of 11 amino acids. The origin of this receptor is a man aged 25-45 years in good health and CMV-seropositive. The chain uses TRBV11-3 and TRBJ2-5; D is undetermined. Sample: PBMCs. The CDR3 sequence is CASSALWTQYF. As DNA, the CDR3 is TGTGCCAGCAGCGCACTTTGGACCCAGTACTTC.